This TCR beta chain was recorded in a study of cytomegalovirus exposure and HLA in healthy donors. Findings and limits, study-wide: A link between a missense DCLRE1C variant and TCR beta V- and J-gene trimming emerged from a later analysis. Another analysis was done later, and it associated 16,951 TCR beta sequences with HLA alleles at 0.05 false discovery rate.

The PCR had 60 Vbeta and 13 Jbeta primers. Clones were sequenced by immunoSEQ multiplex PCR, and TCRdb holds only the in-frame ones, with some missing. Of roughly 120,000 clones in the sample, 50% to 70% were seen once. Turning to this clone: Its antigen is as yet unknown.

The germline V gene encodes CDR1 LNHNV and CDR2 YYDKDF (reference sequence). CDR3 length equals 15 residues. Trimming cost V 8 bases and J 4 bases; bases outside gene matches: 9. Sequencing used PBMCs. This TCR was sampled from a middle-aged woman in good health and CMV-seropositive. V is TRBV15 and J is TRBJ1-1; TRBD1 aligns across 11 bases. The CDR3 DNA sequence: TGTGCCACCCAGGACAGGGGGCTAGGTAGCACTGAAGCTTTCTTT. It is translated as CATQDRGLGSTEAFF. Complete variable domain (other parts from reference TRBV15 and TRBJ1-1): DAMVIQNPRYQVTQFGKPVTLSCSQTLNHNVMYWYQQKSSQAPKLLFHYYDKDFNNEADTPDNFQSRRPNTSFCFLDIRSPGLGDTAMYLCATQDRGLGSTEAFFGQGTRLTVV.